This TCR beta chain was captured in a study of CD8 T cells in ankylosing spondylitis. General study points: It appeared that ankylosing spondylitis blood was characterized by a TCR beta motif of under ten highly homologous variants.

In its sample, this clonotype was seen many times. Its specificity is not known. Preparation of TCR beta libraries was done by quantitative 5'-RACE with molecular barcodes. In TCRdb, the 5' RACE reads were re-called with MiXCR into one record per CDR3 protein. The sample comprises some 800,000 distinct CDR3 sequences, approximately 12% of which are singletons, and about 0.5% rests with the top ten. V lost 1 base and J 6 bases, leaving 10 bases between the germline ends. The CDR3 sequence is 13 residues long. Per the germline V gene, CDR1 is SQVTM and CDR2 is ANQGSEA. Sequencing was carried out using blood, either unsorted or a sorted T cell fraction (not recorded which). The origin of this receptor is a male donor with ankylosing spondylitis. The chain uses TRBV29-1 and TRBJ2-1; D unresolved. CDR3 in amino acids: CSVEGIYGNEQFF. The CDR3 nucleotides read TGCAGCGTTGAAGGAATTTACGGCAATGAGCAGTTCTTC.